This entry lists 25 T cell receptor beta chains sequenced from one sample in a study of T cell changes during pregnancy in multiple sclerosis. Generated by immunoSEQ multiplex PCR, the TCRdb table keeps only in-frame clones and is missing some. Of about 50,000 clones in the sample, 85% to 95% are singletons; the top ten hold around 0.27%. The input for sequencing was CD4+ T cells from peripheral blood mononuclear cells, taken in the second trimester of pregnancy. Source of these receptors: a female donor with multiple sclerosis, enrolled in a pregnancy study.

The chain is built from TRBV6-1 and TRBJ2-1; D uncertain. The CDR3 consists of 11 residues. The germline V gene encodes CDR1 MNHNS and CDR2 SASEGT. With 9 bases removed from V and 6 bases from J, the gap between germline ends came to 9 bases. CDR3 nucleotides: TGTGCCAGTAGCACGTTCAATGAGCAGTTCTTC. Translating gives CASSTFNEQFF.

The chain couples TRBV7-2 to TRBJ2-1; the D is unclear. Trimming took 6 bases from V and 5 from J, leaving 14 bases between them. This CDR3 contains 14 residues. Germline V gives CDR1 SGHTA, CDR2 FQGNSA. CDR3 sequence: CASRPSPSNNEQFF. DNA for the CDR3: TGTGCCAGCAGGCCATCCCCCTCTAACAATGAGCAGTTCTTC.

The J gene is TRBJ2-5, the V gene TRBV5-1, with TRBD1 matching 9 bases. The CDR3 sequence is 16 residues long. Germline loops: CDR1 SGHRS, CDR2 YFSETQ. V gave up 1 base and J gave up 5 bases; unmatched junction bases: 9. The CDR3 DNA sequence: TGCGCCAGCAGCTTGAATCTGGACAGGGGATTTGAGACCCAGTACTTC. This sequence encodes CASSLNLDRGFETQYF.

The chain links TRBV7-8 to TRBJ2-3, with TRBD2 matching 13 bases. V was pared by 3 bases and J by 6 bases, with 6 bases of the junction left unmatched. Germline V gives CDR1 SGHVS, CDR2 FQNEAQ. This CDR3 region has 16 residues. CDR3 sequence: CASSLRTSGGSDTQYF. CDR3 sequence (DNA): TGTGCCAGCAGCTTGAGGACTAGCGGGGGTTCGGATACGCAGTATTTT.

The chain's CDR3 is CASSPQGGASEAFF. CDR3 DNA: TGTGCCAGCAGCCCCCAAGGGGGCGCATCTGAAGCTTTCTTT. The rearrangement joins TRBV7-3 to TRBJ1-1; 7 positions agree with TRBD1. J gave up 6 bases and V 5 bases, and 9 bases lay outside the gene matches. The CDR3 loop spans 14 amino acids. Per germline, CDR1 SGHTA and CDR2 FQGTGA.

J is TRBJ2-2 and V is TRBV11-2; TRBD1 agrees at 12 bases. The CDR3 sequence is 19 residues long. With V trimmed by 1 base and J by 7 bases, 13 bases remained unmatched. CDR1 and CDR2 from the germline V gene are SGHAT and FQNNGV. CDR3 amino acids: CASSLVRGGDRGRVGELFF. The DNA for the CDR3 is TGTGCCAGCAGCTTAGTCCGGGGCGGGGACAGGGGGCGAGTCGGGGAGCTGTTTTTT.

This clone was observed a few times. V gene TRBV5-4 combines with J gene TRBJ1-4, with 9 positions matching TRBD1. Germline assignment: CDR1 SGHNT and CDR2 YYREEE (reference sequence). V trimming: 3 bases; J trimming: 8 bases; junction bases outside the gene matches: 8. This CDR3 comprises 15 residues. This chain's CDR3 is CASSSKQGAGEKLFF. For the CDR3, the DNA is TGTGCCAGCAGCTCCAAACAGGGGGCAGGGGAAAAACTGTTTTTT.

The rearrangement uses TRBV5-1 and TRBJ1-2, with D unclear. Trimming took 5 bases from V and 0 from J, leaving 14 bases between them. CDR3 length equals 15 residues. Germline assignment: CDR1 SGHRS and CDR2 YFSETQ. The CDR3 coding sequence is TGCGCCAGCAGGAAAGGCGAACTAGCTAACTATGGCTACACCTTC. Translating it yields CASRKGELANYGYTF.

The chain recombines TRBV5-6 with TRBJ2-1; no clear D. Trimming shortened V by 0 bases and J by 4 bases, and 11 bases separated the two germline ends. CDR3 length equals 15 residues. Germline CDR1 reads SGHDT; CDR2 reads YYEEEE. For the CDR3, the DNA is TGTGCCAGCAGCTTGGGGCGACTGACGTACAATGAGCAGTTCTTC. The encoded protein is CASSLGRLTYNEQFF.

This chain uses TRBV14 with TRBJ1-1; 8 nucleotides match TRBD1. J was trimmed by 6 bases and V by 4 bases; bases with no gene match: 13. Germline CDR1 and CDR2: SGHDN and FVKESK. The CDR3 runs to 16 residues. The CDR3 coding sequence is TGTGCCAGCAGCCGGGGACAGGAGCCCCTCCGGGCTGAAGCTTTCTTT. It encodes CASSRGQEPLRAEAFF. Full variable domain (outside the CDR3, taken from reference TRBV14 and TRBJ1-1): EAGVTQFPSHSVIEKGQTVTLRCDPISGHDNLYWYRRVMGKEIKFLLHFVKESKQDESGMPNNRFLAERTGGTYSTLKVQPAELEDSGVYFCASSRGQEPLRAEAFFGQGTRLTVV.

The chain employs TRBV19 and TRBJ1-5; D not resolved. The CDR3 has 15 residues. Trimming cost V 7 bases and J 4 bases, with 17 bases left between them. Germline CDR1 LNHDA, CDR2 SQIVND (reference sequence). This chain's CDR3 is CASTPMVGVNQPQHF. CDR3 sequence (DNA): TGTGCCAGTACCCCCATGGTAGGAGTGAATCAGCCCCAGCATTTT.

The rearrangement links TRBV7-8 to TRBJ2-2; 9 bases line up with TRBD1. The ends lost 5 bases at V and 6 bases at J; junction bases unmatched: 10. Germline V gene lookup returns CDR1 SGHVS and CDR2 FQNEAQ. The CDR3 runs 16 residues. CDR3 nucleotide sequence: TGTGCCAGCAGCCTGAGGGACAGGGTCGAAGCCGGGGAGCTGTTTTTT. Its translation is CASSLRDRVEAGELFF.

The V and J genes are TRBV19 and TRBJ1-3; 8 nucleotides agree with TRBD1. The CDR3 is 18 residues long. The germline CDR1 and CDR2 sequences are LNHDA and SQIVND (reference sequence). V trimming: 7 bases; J trimming: 0 bases; junction bases outside the gene matches: 14. The CDR3 DNA reads TGTGCCAGTACCTACTCAGTGGGACAGGCTCACTCTGGAAACACCATATATTTT. This codes for CASTYSVGQAHSGNTIYF.

As concerns this clone: One end of the junction does not line up with germline, which may come from a read error. The chain joins TRBV29-1 to TRBJ1-2; perhaps TRBD1 as D (6 bases). Germline CDR1 SQVTM, CDR2 ANQGSEA. The CDR3 consists of 11 residues. In DNA form, the CDR3 reads TGCAGCGTGAGGCGGACAGAAATAATGGCCTTC. Translating gives CSVRRTEIMAF.

The V and J genes are TRBV5-5 and TRBJ2-3; D is possibly TRBD2 (5 bases). Deletions cut 4 bases from V and 5 bases from J, with 8 bases between. Germline V gene data show CDR1 as SGHKS and CDR2 as YYEKEE (reference sequence). The CDR3 extends over 12 amino acids. The CDR3 protein is CASSQGGDTQYF. In DNA, the CDR3 is TGTGCCAGCAGCCAAGGAGGAGATACGCAGTATTTT.

V and J are TRBV5-1 and TRBJ1-1; the D gene is possibly TRBD1 (6 bases). This CDR3 comprises 13 residues. V was shortened by 4 bases and J by 10 bases, with 17 bases between the two germline ends. Per germline, CDR1 SGHRS and CDR2 YFSETQ. The CDR3 loop is CASSPQAGEGAFF. The CDR3, as DNA: TGCGCCAGCAGCCCGCAGGCAGGGGAGGGAGCTTTCTTT.

V gene TRBV5-6 combines with J gene TRBJ1-4; 9 nucleotides agree with TRBD1. Germline V gene lookup returns CDR1 SGHDT and CDR2 YYEEEE. The V and J ends lost 4 bases and 4 bases, in that order; junction bases with no gene match: 8. The length of the CDR3 is 16 residues. CDR3: CASSITGTGYNEKLFF. The CDR3 region has the DNA TGTGCCAGCAGCATAACCGGGACAGGGTATAATGAAAAACTGTTTTTT.

The CDR3 spells CASSQPRAGGFYEQYF. The CDR3 region has the DNA TGCGCCAGCAGCCAACCACGAGCGGGGGGGTTCTACGAGCAGTACTTC. The chain combines TRBV4-1 with TRBJ2-7, with 10 bases matching TRBD2. Germline V gene sequence: CDR1 MGHRA, CDR2 YSYEKL. CDR3 length: 16 amino acids. V lost 2 bases to trimming and J lost 3 bases; unmatched junction nucleotides: 7.

In its sample, this clone was seen a few times. The gene calls are TRBV27 and TRBJ1-5; D is unclear. The CDR3 is 15 amino acids. V lost 3 bases and J 0 bases, leaving 9 bases between the germline ends. Germline V gene lookup returns CDR1 MNHEY and CDR2 SMNVEV (reference sequence). CDR3 nucleotide sequence: TGTGCCAGCAGTTTCGCGGCAGCTAGCAATCAGCCCCAGCATTTT. The encoded protein is CASSFAAASNQPQHF.

This sequence joins TRBV14 and TRBJ2-1; D not resolved. The CDR3 extends over 16 amino acids. Germline assignment: CDR1 SGHDN and CDR2 FVKESK. Between the trimmed V and J ends, which lost 0 bases and 8 bases, there was a span of 17 bases. CDR3 in amino acids: CASSQEGSTDQDEQFF. CDR3 in DNA: TGTGCCAGCAGCCAAGAAGGCTCTACAGACCAAGATGAGCAGTTCTTC.

The J gene is TRBJ2-7, the V gene TRBV4-1; TRBD1 matches at 8 bases. CDR3 length equals 16 residues. The germline V gene encodes CDR1 MGHRA and CDR2 YSYEKL. J gave up 3 bases and V 1 base, and 8 bases lay outside the gene matches. CDR3 residues: CASSQASSRGLYEQYF. The CDR3 nucleotides read TGCGCCAGCAGCCAAGCAAGCTCCAGGGGGCTCTACGAGCAGTACTTC.

The V gene is TRBV28, the J gene TRBJ2-7; 8 nucleotides agree with TRBD1. Germline CDR1 is MDHEN and CDR2 is SYDVKM. This CDR3 has 15 amino acids. V lost 5 bases, J lost 0 bases, and 6 bases stayed unmatched. The CDR3 loop reads CASSLPGQGSYEQYF. CDR3 sequence (DNA): TGTGCCAGCAGTCTACCCGGACAGGGCTCCTACGAGCAGTACTTC.

CDR3 sequence reads: CASSYNPQGPQHF. CDR3 DNA: TGTGCCAGCAGTTATAACCCCCAGGGGCCCCAGCATTTT. The chain uses TRBV7-2 and TRBJ1-5; weak D call: TRBD1 (5 bases). Trimming shortened V by 6 bases and J by 9 bases, and 15 bases separated the two germline ends. This CDR3 has 13 amino acids. Germline lookup yields CDR1 SGHTA and CDR2 FQGNSA.

The chain recombines TRBV4-1 with TRBJ1-3; tentative D call: TRBD1 (5 bases). Germline V gene lookup returns CDR1 MGHRA and CDR2 YSYEKL. The CDR3 consists of 16 residues. The V gene lost 3 bases and the J gene lost 0 bases, with 12 bases spanning the gap. CDR3 region: CASSQADSDSGNTIYF. CDR3 bases: TGCGCCAGCAGCCAGGCCGACAGCGACTCTGGAAACACCATATATTTT.

The chain links TRBV6-1 to TRBJ2-1; 11 bases line up with TRBD2. V dropped 2 bases and J dropped 4; count of bases not matched to a gene: 4. The length of the CDR3 is 16 residues. In germline, CDR1 is MNHNS, CDR2 SASEGT. The CDR3 coding sequence is TGTGCCAGCAGTGAAACGGCTAGCGGGAGGTACAATGAGCAGTTCTTC. Encoded protein: CASSETASGRYNEQFF.